This T cell receptor (beta chain) was found in a study of OX40 agonist ivuxolimab in advanced cancers. Looking at the study overall: People who had prior anti-PD-1, anti-PD-L1 or anti-CTLA-4 therapy could take part, and around 40% had some.

Worth noting for this clone: Its antigen is unknown.

Trimming removed 6 bases at V and 6 bases at J, with 14 bases between. Per the germline V gene, CDR1 is MDHEN and CDR2 is SYDVKM. This CDR3 is built from 13 residues. General study points: On average, a greater number of expanded clones characterised CD8+ T cells relative to CD4+. Antigen specificity was not determined for the expanded peripheral T cells. Clonal expansion in partial responders at 0.1-3.0 mg/kg ranked among the lowest.

Some clones are missing from TCRdb's copy, which holds only in-frame ones; the method was immunoSEQ multiplex PCR. The table lists around 50,000 clones, 85% to 90% of them singletons. Source: CD4+ or CD8+ T cells sorted from blood, taken in a trial of the OX40 agonist ivuxolimab. The chain has TRBV28 and TRBJ1-2, with D perhaps matching TRBD1 (5 bases). This TCR was sampled from an adult with an advanced solid tumor such as melanoma, head and neck, liver or kidney cancer. The CDR3: CASRDSAGNGYTF. CDR3 sequence (DNA): TGTGCCAGCAGGGATTCGGCAGGGAATGGCTACACCTTC.